Shown below are 3 T cell receptor beta chains from a single sample sequenced in a study of identical twins. From the 5' RACE reads, TCRdb called clonotypes with MiXCR, one entry per CDR3 protein. The sample has roughly 500,000 distinct CDR3 sequences, 22% seen once. These data were also filed under a second study, of T cells expressing NK-cell markers.

The source material was CD4+ T cells sorted from blood. These receptor sequences come from a young woman in good health.

This clonotype came up a few times. This chain joins TRBV4-1 and TRBJ2-7; a weak D match, TRBD2 (6 bases). CDR3 length equals 18 residues. V lost 4 bases to trimming and J lost 2 bases, with 24 bases between them. Germline V CDR1 and CDR2: MGHRA, YSYEKL. The CDR3 protein is CASSRAGGLARPTYEQYF. The CDR3, as DNA: TGCGCCAGCAGCCGGGCTGGTGGGCTAGCGCGCCCTACCTACGAGCAGTACTTC.

This chain connects TRBV29-1 to TRBJ2-1; D call uncertain. CDR1 is SQVTM and CDR2 is ANQGSEA in the germline V gene. The CDR3 is 14 amino acids. Between the trimmed V and J ends, which lost 2 bases and 4 bases, there was a span of 12 bases. Here the CDR3 DNA reads TGCAGCGTTGAAACCGGGCCCGTGTACAATGAGCAGTTCTTC. Translation gives CSVETGPVYNEQFF.

The chain combines TRBV5-1 with TRBJ2-5; D perhaps matches TRBD1 (6 bases). CDR1 and CDR2 (germline): SGHRS, YFSETQ. The CDR3 is made up of 15 amino acids. V was pared by 3 bases and J by 5 bases, with 17 bases between. The CDR3 DNA sequence: TGCGCCAGCAGCTCACAGGGCGTGTTTAGGGAGACCCAGTACTTC. Its translation is CASSSQGVFRETQYF.